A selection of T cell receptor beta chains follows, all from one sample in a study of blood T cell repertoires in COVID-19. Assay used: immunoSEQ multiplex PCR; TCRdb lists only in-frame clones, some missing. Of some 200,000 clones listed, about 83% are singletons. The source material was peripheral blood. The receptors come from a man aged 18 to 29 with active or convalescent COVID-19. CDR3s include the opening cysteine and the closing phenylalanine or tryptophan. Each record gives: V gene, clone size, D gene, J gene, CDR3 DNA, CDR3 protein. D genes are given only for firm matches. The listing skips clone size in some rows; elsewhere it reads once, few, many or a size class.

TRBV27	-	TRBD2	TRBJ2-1	TGTGCCAGCAGTTTACTCCCGGGACTAGCGAATGAGCAGTTCTTC	CASSLLPGLANEQFF
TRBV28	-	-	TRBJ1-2	TGTGCCAGCAATAGAGATGAGGGTCACTATGGCTACACCTTC	CASNRDEGHYGYTF
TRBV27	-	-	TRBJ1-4	TGTGCCAGCAGTTTATTGGGACACCCTGAAAAACTGTTTTTT	CASSLLGHPEKLFF
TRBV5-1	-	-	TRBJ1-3	TGCGCCAGCAGCTTGATGGTACAGGGATCTGGAAACACCATATATTTT	CASSLMVQGSGNTIYF
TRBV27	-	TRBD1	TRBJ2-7	TGTGCCAGCAGTGCCGGGACAGGGGGCTACGAGCAGTACTTC	CASSAGTGGYEQYF
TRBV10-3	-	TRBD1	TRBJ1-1	TGTGCCATCAGACAAGGACAGGGAATCACTGAAGCTTTCTTT	CAIRQGQGITEAFF
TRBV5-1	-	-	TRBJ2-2	TGCGCCAGCAGCTTGGAAACAGGGCAGAACACCGGGGAGCTGTTTTTT	CASSLETGQNTGELFF
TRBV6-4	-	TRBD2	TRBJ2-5	TGTGCCAGCAGTGAACTAGCGGGAGGCCAAGAGACCCAGTACTTC	CASSELAGGQETQYF
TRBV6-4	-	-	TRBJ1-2	TGTGCCAGCAGTGCGACAGGTTGGGGCTACACCTTC	CASSATGWGYTF
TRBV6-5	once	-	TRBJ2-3	TGTGCCAGCAGTTACTCTCCGTGGCTGGCAGATACGCAGTATTTT	CASSYSPWLADTQYF
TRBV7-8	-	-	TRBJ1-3	TGTGCCAGCAGCTTACGGGGGGTTGGAAACACCATATATTTT	CASSLRGVGNTIYF
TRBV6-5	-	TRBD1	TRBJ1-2	TGTGCCAGCAGTTACAGGGGGCGCGTCTATGGCTACACCTTC	CASSYRGRVYGYTF
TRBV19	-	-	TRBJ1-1	TGTGCCAGTAGGGTCAGGCCCTCCGGCACTGAAGCTTTCTTT	CASRVRPSGTEAFF
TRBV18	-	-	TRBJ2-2	TGTGCCAGCTCACCAATGTCGGGGACCGGGGAGCTGTTTTTT	CASSPMSGTGELFF
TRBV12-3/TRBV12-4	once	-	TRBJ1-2	TGTGCCAGCAGTTTATTGGGCAGGGATGGCTACACCTTC	CASSLLGRDGYTF
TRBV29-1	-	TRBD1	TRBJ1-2	TGCAGCGCTGTAGACAGGGGCTATGGCTACACCTTC	CSAVDRGYGYTF
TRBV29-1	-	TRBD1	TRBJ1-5	TGCAGCGTTGGGGGGAGACAGGGAAGCAATCAGCCCCAGCATTTT	CSVGGRQGSNQPQHF
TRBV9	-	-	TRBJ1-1	TGTGCCAGCAGGAAACAAGGACAGCCGAACACTGAAGCTTTCTTT	CASRKQGQPNTEAFF
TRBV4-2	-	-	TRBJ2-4	TGTGCCAGCAGCCAAGATGGGACGGGGGAAGCCAAAAACATTCAGTACTTC	CASSQDGTGEAKNIQYF
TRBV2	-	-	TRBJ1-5	TGTGCCAGCAGACGGGGGAATCAGCCCCAGCATTTT	CASRRGNQPQHF
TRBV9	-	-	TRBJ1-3	TGTGCCAGCAGCGGACAGCTGCGGACTGGAAACACCATATATTTT	CASSGQLRTGNTIYF
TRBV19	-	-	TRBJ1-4	TGTGCCAGTAGTCAAAACAAGAATGAAAAACTGTTTTTT	CASSQNKNEKLFF
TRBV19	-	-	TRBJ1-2	TGTGCCAGTAGTAAGCCCTTGTGGAGCTATGGCTACACCTTC	CASSKPLWSYGYTF
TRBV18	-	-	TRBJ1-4	TGTGCCAGCTCACCACCGTCCGGTACCAATGAAAAACTGTTTTTT	CASSPPSGTNEKLFF
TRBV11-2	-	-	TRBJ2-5	TGTGCCAGCAGCTTAGTCTCTGGCTCAGGGGACCCGAAAAAAGAGACCCAGTACTTC	CASSLVSGSGDPKKETQYF
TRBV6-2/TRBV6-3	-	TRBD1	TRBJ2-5	TGTGCCAGCAGTTACGGGACAGACCAAGAGACCCAGTACTTC	CASSYGTDQETQYF
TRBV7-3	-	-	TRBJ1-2	TGTGCCAGCAGCTTAACGGGTGGCGCGGGGTATGGCTACACCTTC	CASSLTGGAGYGYTF
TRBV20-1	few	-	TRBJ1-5	TGCAGTGCTAGTTTCCCAGGGGCGAGCAATCAGCCCCAGCATTTT	CSASFPGASNQPQHF
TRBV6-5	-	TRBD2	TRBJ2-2	TGTGCCAGCAGTTTTAGCGGGGAGAAGGCGGCCGGGGAGCTGTTTTTT	CASSFSGEKAAGELFF
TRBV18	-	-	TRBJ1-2	TGTGCCAGCTCACCACGGCGACAGGCCGAAATCGATTTC	CASSPRRQAEIDF
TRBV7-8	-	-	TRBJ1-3	TGTGCCAGCAGCCCCCAGGTTGGAAACACCATATATTTT	CASSPQVGNTIYF
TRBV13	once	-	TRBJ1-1	TGTGCCAGCAGCCTCCAACCTAGAAGTGAAGCTTTCTTT	CASSLQPRSEAFF
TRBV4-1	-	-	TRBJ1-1	TGCGCCAGCAGCCAGGGACTTGCGGGGAACACTGAAGCTTTCTTT	CASSQGLAGNTEAFF
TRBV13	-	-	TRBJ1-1	TGTGCCAGCAGCTTAATCACCGGTAACACTGAAGCTTTCTTT	CASSLITGNTEAFF
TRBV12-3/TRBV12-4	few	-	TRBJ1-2	TGTGCCAGCAGCAATGGGCAAACCTATGGCTACACCTTC	CASSNGQTYGYTF
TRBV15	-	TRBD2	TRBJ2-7	TGTGCCACCAGCAGATCACCGTCCGGGACTAGCGGGAGGGTCGAGCAGTACTTC	CATSRSPSGTSGRVEQYF
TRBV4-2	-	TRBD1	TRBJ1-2	TGTGCCAGCAGCCAAGTAGGAACATGGGACAGTAAGAACTATGGCTACACCTTC	CASSQVGTWDSKNYGYTF
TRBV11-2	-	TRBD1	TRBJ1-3	TGTGCCAGCAGCCCCCGGACAGGGGAGAACACCATATATTTT	CASSPRTGENTIYF
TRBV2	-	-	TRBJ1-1	TGTGCCACTAATCGGGGGGAAACTGAAGCTTTCTTT	CATNRGETEAFF
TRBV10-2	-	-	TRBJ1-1	TGCGCCAGCAGTGAGCCACCAGGCTACACTGAAGCTTTCTTT	CASSEPPGYTEAFF
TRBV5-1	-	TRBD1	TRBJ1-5	TGCGCCAGCAGCTTATCACCGGGACAGCTGAATCAGCCCCAGCATTTT	CASSLSPGQLNQPQHF
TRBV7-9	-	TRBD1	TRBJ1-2	TGTGCCAGCAGCAGCACCGGGACAGCCTATGGCTACACCTTC	CASSSTGTAYGYTF
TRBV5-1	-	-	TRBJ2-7	TGCGCCAGCAGCTTGGGTTACTCCGACGAGCAGTACTTC	CASSLGYSDEQYF
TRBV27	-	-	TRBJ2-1	TGTGCCAGCAGTTTGGACTTAATCAATGAGCAGTTCTTC	CASSLDLINEQFF
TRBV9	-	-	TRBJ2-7	TGTGCCAGCGGGGGGAACTACGAGCAGTACTTC	CASGGNYEQYF
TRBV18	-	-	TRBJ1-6	TGTGCCAGCTCACCGCCCCCAGGGGTAGCAGATTCACCCCTCCACTTT	CASSPPPGVADSPLHF
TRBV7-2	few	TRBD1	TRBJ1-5	TGTGCCAGCAGTTACAGGGGAGACCAGCCCCAGCATTTT	CASSYRGDQPQHF
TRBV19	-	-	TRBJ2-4	TGTGCCAGTAGTATGGACTCTTGGGGGGACATTCAGTACTTC	CASSMDSWGDIQYF
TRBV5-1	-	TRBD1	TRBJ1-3	TGCGCCAGCAGCTTGGTGGGACAGGGGTCTGGAAACACCATATATTTT	CASSLVGQGSGNTIYF
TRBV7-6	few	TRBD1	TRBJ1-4	TGTGCCAGCAGCGGAACGGACAGGGTAAAACTGTTTTTT	CASSGTDRVKLFF
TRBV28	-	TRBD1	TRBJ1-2	TGTGCCAGCAGTTTACGAGGACAGGGGGATGGCTACACCTTC	CASSLRGQGDGYTF
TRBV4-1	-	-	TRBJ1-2	TGCGCCAGCAGCCAAGTTGGGGCGGAAGGCTACACCTTC	CASSQVGAEGYTF